This is a list of T cell receptor beta chains from one sample in a study of OX40 agonist ivuxolimab in advanced cancers. Data came from immunoSEQ multiplex PCR; TCRdb stores just in-frame clones and leaves some out. The sample carries under 40,000 clones, roughly 79% recorded once. The sequencing here drew on CD4+ or CD8+ T cells sorted from blood, taken in a trial of the OX40 agonist ivuxolimab. These TCRs come from an adult with an advanced solid tumor such as melanoma, head and neck, liver or kidney cancer. The conserved cysteine and the conserved F or W are not part of the CDR3 here.

cdr3_aa	j_call	v_call
SVWVYTEAF	TRBJ1-1	TRBV29-1
ASSATDQNEKLF	TRBJ1-4	TRBV9
SAKPREQY	TRBJ2-7	TRBV20-1
ASSLPGLAGYNEQF	TRBJ2-1	TRBV11-2
ASRGTGLSNQPQH	TRBJ1-5	TRBV6-1
ASSRGAGKDTQY	TRBJ2-3	TRBV5-5
ASSESILSGSYNEQF	TRBJ2-1	TRBV10-1
ASSGHRGTFGQF	TRBJ2-1	TRBV5-4
AWSKGINRGQGSNVLT	TRBJ2-6	TRBV30
ASSPTGKGRNEKLF	TRBJ1-4	TRBV13
ASSSSIAETQY	TRBJ2-5	TRBV11-3
ASSLHRDPSSYEQY	TRBJ2-7	TRBV18
ASRKGALANYGYT	TRBJ1-2	TRBV5-4
ASSLVWNEQY	TRBJ2-7	TRBV7-2
ASSLAGDGQPQH	TRBJ1-5	TRBV5-5
TLSVAREQF	TRBJ2-1	TRBV20-1
ASSLHRNTEAF	TRBJ1-1	TRBV7-2
ASSLAAGLAGVRDEQF	TRBJ2-1	TRBV7-2
ASSQYRAGASTNEKLF	TRBJ1-4	TRBV7-3
ASSPATGATGELF	TRBJ2-2	TRBV18
ASSSEGAYSNQPQH	TRBJ1-5	TRBV6-5
ASSLGNEQF	TRBJ2-1	TRBV21-1
ASSLYTTGNTIY	TRBJ1-3	TRBV11-2
SVKSRPTTPSYNEQF	TRBJ2-1	TRBV29-1
ASSLEVFSYT	TRBJ1-2	TRBV2
ASSLELAGVLQF	TRBJ2-1	TRBV7-9
ASQGEEGGYT	TRBJ1-2	TRBV6-6
ASRSGAHTGELF	TRBJ2-2	TRBV9
ASSTGQNTGELF	TRBJ2-2	TRBV11-3
ASSPRDRPNNEQF	TRBJ2-1	TRBV11-3
ASSAGTGRHEKLF	TRBJ1-4	TRBV9
ASRRNTGELF	TRBJ2-2	TRBV18
ASSLSGLAADQF	TRBJ2-1	TRBV27
ASSLVPTSGQNEQF	TRBJ2-1	TRBV7-2
ASSPLLGGNQPQH	TRBJ1-5	TRBV19
ASSPRPRQSSYEQY	TRBJ2-7	TRBV18
AGTGFTDTQY	TRBJ2-3	TRBV6-5
ASSVAPGETQY	TRBJ2-5	TRBV9
ASSLRDEQY	TRBJ2-7	TRBV9
ASSLSVVNQPQH	TRBJ1-5	TRBV28
SVVLQGLNEQF	TRBJ2-1	TRBV29-1
ASSLPPRLAGTTDEQF	TRBJ2-1	TRBV7-9
ASSLTPGNGYT	TRBJ1-2	TRBV28
ASSLLETQY	TRBJ2-5	TRBV28
ASSQVARDNYEQY	TRBJ2-7	TRBV4-2
ASSRIGRSNYGYT	TRBJ1-2	TRBV7-8
ASSLQGASGDTEAF	TRBJ1-1	TRBV28
ASSTGLAGGGEQF	TRBJ2-1	TRBV9
ASSPPSRDLGYGYT	TRBJ1-2	TRBV7-3
ASSPRTGVITYEQY	TRBJ2-7	TRBV5-1
ASRKGGASVDTQY	TRBJ2-3	TRBV6-1
ASSYPGRAVDEQF	TRBJ2-1	TRBV5-4
ASSFRLAGPYNEQF	TRBJ2-1	TRBV5-6
ASNEGGGSSYNEQF	TRBJ2-1	TRBV5-4
ASSSGTSGPYNEQF	TRBJ2-1	TRBV14
ASRAGTPPPF	TRBJ2-1	TRBV28
ASSHPSGNTIY	TRBJ1-3	TRBV14
ASSLVSGVNTEAF	TRBJ1-1	TRBV7-8